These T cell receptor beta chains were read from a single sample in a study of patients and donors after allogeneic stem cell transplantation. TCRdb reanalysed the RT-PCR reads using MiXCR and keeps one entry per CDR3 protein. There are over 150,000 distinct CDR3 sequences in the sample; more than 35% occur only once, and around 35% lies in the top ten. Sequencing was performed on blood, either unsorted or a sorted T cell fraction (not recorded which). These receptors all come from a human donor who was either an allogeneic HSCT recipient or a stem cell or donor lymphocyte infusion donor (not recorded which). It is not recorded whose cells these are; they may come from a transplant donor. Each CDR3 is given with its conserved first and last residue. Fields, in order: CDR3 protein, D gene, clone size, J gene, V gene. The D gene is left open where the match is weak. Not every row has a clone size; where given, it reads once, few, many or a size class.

CDR3 protein: CASSEIAGWGEQFF
D gene: TRBD2
clone size: few
J gene: TRBJ2-1
V gene: TRBV2

CDR3 protein: CASSYGTLYEQYF
D gene: NA
clone size: few
J gene: TRBJ2-7
V gene: TRBV6-5

CDR3 protein: CASSVGQGINQPQHF
D gene: TRBD1
clone size: few
J gene: TRBJ1-5
V gene: TRBV6-5

CDR3 protein: CASSFYLKDGYTF
D gene: NA
clone size: many
J gene: TRBJ1-2
V gene: TRBV12-3/TRBV12-4

CDR3 protein: CASSPRESSPLHF
D gene: NA
clone size: NA
J gene: TRBJ1-6
V gene: TRBV6-5

CDR3 protein: CASSQGTGIQYEQYF
D gene: TRBD1
clone size: few
J gene: TRBJ2-7
V gene: TRBV4-3

CDR3 protein: CASALTGGSYEQYF
D gene: TRBD1
clone size: few
J gene: TRBJ2-7
V gene: TRBV6-5

CDR3 protein: CASSLDGPLNEKLFF
D gene: NA
clone size: few
J gene: TRBJ1-4
V gene: TRBV5-6

CDR3 protein: CACNPPGQFNGYTF
D gene: NA
clone size: NA
J gene: TRBJ1-2
V gene: TRBV28

CDR3 protein: CASSQDSLLIDTQYF
D gene: NA
clone size: NA
J gene: TRBJ2-3
V gene: TRBV4-3

CDR3 protein: CASSSIGTGVYEQYF
D gene: TRBD1
clone size: NA
J gene: TRBJ2-7
V gene: TRBV12-3/TRBV12-4

CDR3 protein: CASSLIRESEAFF
D gene: NA
clone size: few
J gene: TRBJ1-1
V gene: TRBV5-1

CDR3 protein: CASSQDSVGSFEAFF
D gene: NA
clone size: few
J gene: TRBJ1-1
V gene: TRBV4-3

CDR3 protein: CASSLRGTRTGEVPGTEAFF
D gene: TRBD1
clone size: NA
J gene: TRBJ1-1
V gene: TRBV5-1

CDR3 protein: CASSIQQGGSGNTIYF
D gene: TRBD1
clone size: few
J gene: TRBJ1-3
V gene: TRBV7-2

CDR3 protein: CSAGGLRTEAFF
D gene: NA
clone size: few
J gene: TRBJ1-1
V gene: TRBV20-1

CDR3 protein: CSVEVFPGTHVSGYEQYF
D gene: NA
clone size: NA
J gene: TRBJ2-7
V gene: TRBV29-1